This T cell receptor beta chain was identified in a study of blood T cell repertoires in COVID-19. At the level of the study: From the United States, Italy and Spain came samples of acute and convalescent COVID-19.

Method: immunoSEQ multiplex PCR; TCRdb's copy keeps in-frame clones and lacks some. The sample has 270,000 or so clones; 70% to 85% are singletons. The germline V and J ends were trimmed by 6 bases and 5 bases, with 19 bases remaining between them. Germline assignment: CDR1 LNHDA and CDR2 SQIVND (reference sequence). CDR3 length: 15 amino acids. Recruited during active infection, patients (from Seattle) were subsequently followed longitudinally. This sequence joins TRBV19 and TRBJ2-5, with a tentative D call TRBD1 (6 bases). This TCR came from a human donor with COVID-19, enrolled during active disease. The donor label of this sample is uncertain. The sequenced sample consisted of peripheral blood. The CDR3 bases are TGTGCCAGTAGCAGGGGACCGGGCCCAGGGGAGACCCAGTACTTC. It encodes CASSRGPGPGETQYF.